This T cell receptor (beta chain) is from a study of blood T cell repertoires in COVID-19. Overall study: PBMCs, B-cell-depleted T cells, or T cells were the source of the cDNA or gDNA that made up the material.

The length of the CDR3 is 15 residues. Germline lookup yields CDR1 SGHAT and CDR2 FQNNGV. Trimming took 3 bases from V and 6 from J, leaving 12 bases between them. Methods used by the authors: Estimation of nucleated cell counts relied on the amplification of reference gene primers. Data came from immunoSEQ multiplex PCR; TCRdb stores just in-frame clones and leaves some out. V, J and clone size are taken as reported in that table, and D and trimming were inferred from the DNA itself. The sample carries around 360,000 clones, about 89% recorded once. The gene calls are TRBV11-2 and TRBJ1-6, with D perhaps matching TRBD1 (5 bases). The sample consisted of PBMCs or T cells enriched from blood (not recorded which). This TCR was recovered from a man in his forties in a cohort exposed to, infected with or recovered from COVID-19 (not recorded which). The CDR3 protein is CASSFIQGPNSPLHF. CDR3 DNA: TGTGCCAGCAGCTTTATCCAGGGCCCTAATTCACCCCTCCACTTT.